This T cell receptor (beta chain) derives from a study of cytomegalovirus exposure and HLA in healthy donors. This clone was observed a single time. Its antigen is still unknown. Germline V gives CDR1 MNHNS, CDR2 SASEGT. The ends lost 6 bases at V and 4 bases at J; junction bases unmatched: 11. CDR3 length: 15 amino acids. The PCR had 60 Vbeta and 13 Jbeta primers. Repertoires were generated with immunoSEQ multiplex PCR, while TCRdb's copy carries only in-frame clones and drops some. The sample has about 130,000 clones; about 74% are singletons. Overall study results and limits: The investigators catalogued 160 or so TCR beta chains as cytomegalovirus-associated. CMV antigen specificity was confirmed in vitro for three CMV-associated chains.

Sequencing was done on a sample of PBMCs. J is TRBJ1-2 and V is TRBV6-1, with 7 bases lining up with TRBD1. The sequence was obtained from a woman in her forties or fifties in good health and CMV-seropositive. The CDR3 loop reads CASSASNRGPYGYTF. For the CDR3, the DNA is TGTGCCAGCAGCGCCTCAAACAGGGGACCCTATGGCTACACCTTC.